Listed here are 31 T cell receptor beta chains from one sample, sequenced in a study of T cells after yellow fever vaccination. TCRdb fed the 5' RACE reads into MiXCR, producing one record per CDR3 protein. The table shows 250,000 to 350,000 distinct CDR3 sequences, with 8.7% occurring only once. The starting material was CD4+ T cells sorted from PBMCs, obtained 5 days after the yellow fever booster vaccination. These receptor sequences come from a young man who received the YFV17D yellow fever vaccine.

The chain carries TRBV30 and TRBJ1-1, with D perhaps matching TRBD1 (5 bases). Looked up from germline, CDR1 is GTSNPN and CDR2 is SVGIG (reference sequence). V lost 0 bases to trimming and J lost 10 bases, with 12 bases between them. CDR3 length: 12 residues. The CDR3 loop is CAWSVKAGTAFF. The CDR3 DNA reads TGTGCCTGGAGTGTAAAGGCAGGGACAGCTTTCTTT.

The chain joins TRBV5-4 to TRBJ2-7; TRBD2 is a possible D gene (5 bases). The length of the CDR3 is 14 residues. V lost 5 bases, J lost 0 bases, and 12 bases lay in between. The germline CDR1 and CDR2 sequences are SGHNT and YYREEE (reference sequence). In DNA, the CDR3 is TGTGCCAGCAGGGGAGAGGGTCCCTCCTACGAGCAGTACGTC. Translation: CASRGEGPSYEQYV.

The chain is built from TRBV7-2 and TRBJ2-1, with TRBD2 as a possible D gene (7 bases). This CDR3 has 14 amino acids. From germline, CDR1 is SGHTA and CDR2 FQGNSA. Between the trimmed V and J ends, which lost 3 bases and 7 bases, there was a span of 13 bases. CDR3 bases: TGTGCCAGCAGCTTTCGGGGGGCCCGGAATGAGCAGTTCTTC. Translation: CASSFRGARNEQFF.

This clonotype was picked up many times. V gene TRBV5-1 combines with J gene TRBJ2-1, with 10 bases lining up with TRBD1. The CDR3 runs 15 residues. V shed 0 bases, J shed 7 bases, and the junction held 4 bases outside the gene matches. CDR1 and CDR2 from the germline V gene are SGHRS and YFSETQ. Written as DNA, the CDR3 is TGCGCCAGCAGCTTGGAGGGACAGGGGCGAAATGAGCAGTTCTTC. Translating it yields CASSLEGQGRNEQFF.

This clonotype ranks as medium-sized. The chain recombines TRBV5-1 with TRBJ2-7; D possibly corresponds to TRBD2 (6 bases). Between the trimmed V and J ends, which lost 0 bases and 5 bases, there was a span of 21 bases. This CDR3 has 17 amino acids. From germline, CDR1 is SGHRS and CDR2 YFSETQ. In DNA form, the CDR3 reads TGCGCCAGCAGCTTGGGATGGGCGTCTGGGGGGAAGGACGAGCAGTACTTC. Its translation: CASSLGWASGGKDEQYF.

The chain is built from TRBV9 and TRBJ2-6; a possible D gene is TRBD2 (6 bases). The V gene lost 3 bases and the J gene lost 1 base, with 11 bases spanning the gap. The germline CDR1 and CDR2 sequences are SGDLS and YYNGEE. The CDR3 is 16 amino acids. DNA of the CDR3: TGTGCCAGCAGCGCATCCGGGGGATCTGGGGCCAACGTCCTGACTTTC. Its protein is CASSASGGSGANVLTF.

V and J are TRBV20-1 and TRBJ2-7; perhaps TRBD2 as D (5 bases). Germline V gene sequence: CDR1 DFQATT, CDR2 SNEGSKA (reference sequence). Trimming took 5 bases from V and 0 from J, leaving 14 bases between them. This CDR3 contains 14 residues. CDR3 amino acids: CSAGVGSYSYEQYF. CDR3 bases: TGCAGTGCTGGCGTAGGGAGTTACTCCTACGAGCAGTACTTC.

In its sample, this clonotype was seen a few times. The J gene is TRBJ2-3, the V gene TRBV6-1; D is unresolved. Germline CDR1 and CDR2: MNHNS and SASEGT. This CDR3 is built from 16 residues. Trimming pared 6 bases from V and 0 bases from J, leaving 16 bases between. For the CDR3, the DNA is TGTGCCAGCAGGAGAATGGGAACCGTTAGCACAGATACGCAGTATTTT. This encodes CASRRMGTVSTDTQYF.

This clonotype occurred many times. V and J are TRBV4-3 and TRBJ2-2; D is ambiguous. The CDR3 loop spans 11 amino acids. Germline CDR1 reads LGHNA; CDR2 reads YSLEER. Trimming cost V 3 bases and J 6 bases, with 2 bases left between them. CDR3 sequence reads: CASSHAGELFF. In DNA, the CDR3 is TGCGCCAGCAGCCACGCCGGGGAGCTGTTTTTT.

This clonotype appeared a single time. V usage is TRBV19 and J usage is TRBJ1-2; a weak D match, TRBD1 (5 bases). The CDR3 totals 17 residues. V lost 6 bases and J 0 bases, leaving 20 bases between the germline ends. Germline assignment: CDR1 LNHDA and CDR2 SQIVND (reference sequence). The CDR3 reads CASSNLGRAGTNYGYTF. The CDR3 DNA reads TGTGCCAGTAGCAATCTTGGGCGCGCAGGGACTAACTATGGCTACACCTTC.

Many counts were recorded for this clonotype. The chain links TRBV5-1 to TRBJ1-1; D possibly corresponds to TRBD1 (5 bases). Germline lookup yields CDR1 SGHRS and CDR2 YFSETQ. V dropped 0 bases and J dropped 3 bases, with 15 bases sitting between them. This CDR3 contains 16 residues. This CDR3 is CASSLGVGGSDTEAFF. The CDR3 nucleotides read TGCGCCAGCAGCTTGGGGGTCGGGGGATCGGACACTGAAGCTTTCTTT.

The chain recombines TRBV20-1 with TRBJ1-1; 7 bases agree with TRBD1. After removal of 6 bases from V and 0 bases from J, the junction contained 4 bases not matched to a gene. CDR3 length equals 13 residues. From germline, CDR1 is DFQATT and CDR2 SNEGSKA (reference sequence). Here the CDR3 DNA reads TGCAGTGCGAGGGGGCTATTGAACACTGAAGCTTTCTTT. Translation: CSARGLLNTEAFF.

The rearrangement links TRBV5-1 to TRBJ1-1, with TRBD1 identical over 8 bases. The CDR3 runs 13 residues. Germline values: CDR1 SGHRS, CDR2 YFSETQ. Germline trimming cut 4 bases from V and 4 bases from J; bases unmatched to any gene: 3. The CDR3 DNA reads TGCGCCAGCAGCAGACAGGGGACCACTGAAGCTTTCTTT. As protein: CASSRQGTTEAFF.

V usage is TRBV5-1 and J usage is TRBJ2-7; D not resolved. The CDR3 length is 14 residues. The germline V and J ends were trimmed by 5 bases and 7 bases, with 19 bases remaining between them. CDR1 is SGHRS and CDR2 is YFSETQ in the germline V gene. The CDR3 loop is CASRPDTGPGEQYV. CDR3 in DNA: TGCGCCAGCAGACCTGACACGGGTCCGGGTGAGCAGTACGTC.

The chain recombines TRBV2 with TRBJ2-3; D is tentatively TRBD1 or TRBD2 (5 bases each). Between the trimmed V and J ends, which lost 7 bases and 5 bases, there was a span of 16 bases. CDR3 size: 14 residues. Germline assignment: CDR1 SNHLY and CDR2 FYNNEI. CDR3 residues: CASTLQVRGDTQYF. CDR3 DNA: TGTGCCAGCACCTTACAAGTGAGGGGAGATACGCAGTATTTT.

This clonotype was found a few times. V is TRBV12-3 or TRBV12-4 and J is TRBJ2-7, with D uncertain. The V end was cut by 7 bases, the J end by 0 bases, with 10 bases between. This CDR3 comprises 13 residues. The CDR3 nucleotides are TGTGCCAGCAAGCGCAGTGGCTCCTACGAGCAGTACTTC. This sequence encodes CASKRSGSYEQYF.

CDR3 DNA: TGCAGCGTGGTTCCGGGACTCCATAACTATGGCTACACCTTC. Translated, it gives CSVVPGLHNYGYTF. The chain joins TRBV29-1 to TRBJ1-2; D is possibly TRBD1 (5 bases). V was pared by 6 bases and J by 1 base, with 15 bases between. The CDR3 is 14 amino acids. CDR1 is SQVTM and CDR2 is ANQGSEA in the germline V gene.

This clonotype was seen a few times. This chain uses TRBV7-9 with TRBJ1-6; 7 bases align to TRBD1. V gave up 4 bases and J gave up 5 bases; unmatched junction bases: 5. The germline V gene has CDR1 SEHNR and CDR2 FQNEAQ (reference sequence). The CDR3 totals 15 residues. The CDR3 region has the DNA TGTGCCAGCAGCTGGGGGGACAGTAATAATTCACCCCTCCACTTT. Translation gives CASSWGDSNNSPLHF. The complete variable domain, with remaining parts taken from reference TRBV7-9 and TRBJ1-6, reads DTGVSQNPRHKITKRGQNVTFRCDPISEHNRLYWYRQTLGQGPEFLTYFQNEAQLEKSRLLSDRFSAERPKGSFSTLEIQRTEQGDSAMYLCASSWGDSNNSPLHFGNGTRLTVT.

The J gene is TRBJ2-3, the V gene TRBV4-3; D is perhaps TRBD2 (6 bases). The germline V gene has CDR1 LGHNA and CDR2 YSLEER. The CDR3 runs to 13 residues. V lost 4 bases to trimming and J lost 10 bases, with 15 bases between them. The CDR3: CASSPRRESPQYF. The DNA of the CDR3 is TGCGCCAGCAGCCCGAGGAGGGAAAGTCCGCAGTATTTT.

This clonotype was counted many times. The J gene is TRBJ2-2, the V gene TRBV14, with D possibly TRBD2 on 5 matching bases. The V end was cut by 2 bases, the J end by 4 bases, with 8 bases between. Germline CDR1 and CDR2: SGHDN and FVKESK. There are 14 residues in the CDR3. The CDR3 region has the DNA TGTGCCAGCAGCCAAATAGGGAGCACCGGGGAGCTGTTTTTT. This encodes CASSQIGSTGELFF.

The J gene is TRBJ2-5, the V gene TRBV3-1, with 12 bases matching TRBD2. The CDR3 is 15 residues long. V lost 1 base to trimming and J lost 5 bases; unmatched junction nucleotides: 2. CDR1 LGHDT and CDR2 YNNKEL come from the germline V gene (reference sequence). For the CDR3, the DNA is TGTGCCAGCAGCCAAGCTAGCGGGGGGGTGGAGACCCAGTACTTC. Encoded protein: CASSQASGGVETQYF.

The chain has TRBV2 and TRBJ2-7, with 8 bases aligning to TRBD2. This CDR3 spans 14 amino acids. V was clipped by 4 bases and J by 6 bases; unmatched bases: 8. Germline CDR1 is SNHLY and CDR2 is FYNNEI. This CDR3 is CASSAISGAPEQYF. CDR3 DNA sequence: TGTGCCAGCAGTGCGATTAGCGGGGCCCCCGAGCAGTACTTC.

This clonotype was seen a few times. This chain uses TRBV9 with TRBJ2-7; 10 nucleotides line up with TRBD1. Germline V gene sequence: CDR1 SGDLS, CDR2 YYNGEE. Trimming removed 4 bases from V and 3 bases from J; junction bases left unmatched: 4. The CDR3 is 14 residues long. CDR3 nucleotides: TGTGCCAGCAGCAAGGGACAGGGGAACTACGAGCAGTACTTC. Encoded protein: CASSKGQGNYEQYF.

This clonotype occurred a few times. V gene TRBV5-5 combines with J gene TRBJ1-5; 8 bases are a match to TRBD1. The CDR3 totals 16 residues. Losses at the gene ends were 2 bases for V and 4 bases for J; bases not matched to a gene: 8. Per the germline V gene, CDR1 is SGHKS and CDR2 is YYEKEE (reference sequence). The chain's CDR3 is CASSLLLGQGNQPQHF. The CDR3, as DNA: TGTGCCAGCAGCTTATTGCTTGGACAGGGTAATCAGCCCCAGCATTTT.

This clonotype was picked up a small number of times. This chain connects TRBV7-2 to TRBJ2-3, with D possibly TRBD1 on 6 matching bases. The CDR3 spans 19 residues. CDR1 is SGHTA, CDR2 FQGNSA, per germline. Trimming removed 4 bases at V and 0 bases at J, with 23 bases between. In DNA, the CDR3 is TGTGCCAGCAGCTCAGATTGGACAGCCTATCACTTTAGCACAGATACGCAGTATTTT. Translation: CASSSDWTAYHFSTDTQYF.

This clonotype was seen only a few times. The chain joins TRBV3-1 to TRBJ2-7; D gene unclear. The germline CDR1 and CDR2 sequences are LGHDT and YNNKEL (reference sequence). CDR3 length: 12 residues. V lost 0 bases and J 6 bases, leaving 6 bases between the germline ends. The CDR3 reads CASSQEGREQYF. The CDR3 bases are TGTGCCAGCAGCCAAGAAGGGCGCGAGCAGTACTTC.

This clonotype was recorded many times. The gene calls are TRBV5-5 and TRBJ1-2, with 8 bases that match TRBD1. V gave up 4 bases and J gave up 2 bases; unmatched junction bases: 10. Per germline, CDR1 SGHKS and CDR2 YYEKEE (reference sequence). There are 16 residues in the CDR3. The CDR3 sequence: CASSRGTGDPNYGYTF. The CDR3 nucleotides are TGTGCCAGCAGCAGAGGGACAGGCGATCCGAACTATGGCTACACCTTC.

The gene calls are TRBV7-9 and TRBJ2-7; 8 positions match TRBD1. Germline CDR1 is SEHNR and CDR2 is FQNEAQ (reference sequence). There are 14 residues in the CDR3. V was clipped by 5 bases and J by 1 base; unmatched bases: 4. CDR3: CASSGQGNSYEQYF. The CDR3 DNA reads as TGTGCCAGCAGCGGACAGGGAAATTCCTACGAGCAGTACTTC.

The CDR3 loop reads CASWGISSPLHF. In nucleotides, the CDR3 is TGTGCCAGTTGGGGGATTTCGTCACCCCTCCACTTT. This chain uses TRBV6-5 with TRBJ1-6, with a weak D call TRBD1 (5 bases). CDR1 is MNHEY and CDR2 is SVGAGI in the germline V gene. V was cut by 9 bases and J by 10 bases, with 13 bases left in between. The CDR3 runs to 12 residues.

This clonotype was seen many times. The CDR3 nucleotides are TGTGCCAGCAGCTCCGGGACAGGGTTCTACGAGCAGTACTTC. Translated, it gives CASSSGTGFYEQYF. The chain combines TRBV7-2 with TRBJ2-7; the match to TRBD1 covers 9 bases. With V trimmed by 4 bases and J by 3 bases, 4 bases remained unmatched. The CDR3 spans 14 residues. Germline CDR1 SGHTA, CDR2 FQGNSA. Variable domain in full (rest from reference TRBV7-2 and TRBJ2-7): GAGVSQSPSNKVTEKGKDVELRCDPISGHTALYWYRQSLGQGLEFLIYFQGNSAPDKSGLPSDRFSAERTGGSVSTLTIQRTQQEDSAVYLCASSSGTGFYEQYFGPGTRLTVT.

This clonotype was detected only a few times. The J gene is TRBJ2-3, the V gene TRBV20-1, with D possibly TRBD1 on 5 matching bases. The ends were cut back, 3 bases at V and 4 bases at J, with 5 bases in the middle. The CDR3 is made up of 11 amino acids. CDR1 is DFQATT, CDR2 SNEGSKA, per germline (reference sequence). CDR3 nucleotides: TGCAGTGCTAGGACAGCAGATACGCAGTATTTT. The encoded protein is CSARTADTQYF.